The 5 T cell receptor beta chains in this list originate from one sample, sequenced in a study of shared clonotypes between healthy human individuals. Profiled with immunoSEQ multiplex PCR; TCRdb holds only in-frame clones, not every one. The sample yields some 2,500,000 clones, 85% to 95% seen once. The sequenced sample was naive CD4+ T cells from PBMCs. Noted subset: CD45RA+ positively selected. Receptor source: a man between 18 and 29 years old in good health. Some clones in this sample may be carry-over from other donors' samples.

The V gene is TRBV27, the J gene TRBJ1-1, with 12 bases fitting TRBD1. The junction had 5 bases not matched to a gene; V was cut back by 4 bases and J by 11 bases. The CDR3 loop spans 13 amino acids. Per germline, CDR1 MNHEY and CDR2 SMNVEV (reference sequence). The CDR3 bases are TGTGCCAGCAGTTACCCGGGACAGGGGGCCGCTTTCTTT. It codes for CASSYPGQGAAFF.

The rearrangement links TRBV7-9 to TRBJ2-5; D unresolved. Per germline, CDR1 SEHNR and CDR2 FQNEAQ (reference sequence). This CDR3 has 12 amino acids. Trimming took off 5 bases at V and 0 bases at J, with 4 bases between the two ends. In DNA, the CDR3 is TGTGCCAGCAGCCCGTACCAAGAGACCCAGTACTTC. Translation gives CASSPYQETQYF.

The rearrangement uses TRBV4-1 and TRBJ2-3; D is possibly TRBD2 (6 bases). V gave up 0 bases and J gave up 6 bases, with 10 bases separating them. Per the germline V gene, CDR1 is MGHRA and CDR2 is YSYEKL. This CDR3 is built from 14 residues. CDR3 in amino acids: CASSQERGRDTQYF. The CDR3 nucleotides are TGCGCCAGCAGCCAAGAACGAGGGAGGGATACGCAGTATTTT.

The V gene is TRBV2, the J gene TRBJ2-7; tentatively, D is TRBD2 (5 bases). The CDR3 loop spans 16 amino acids. From germline, CDR1 is SNHLY and CDR2 FYNNEI. Trimming shortened V by 2 bases and J by 5 bases, and 19 bases separated the two germline ends. The DNA for the CDR3 is TGTGCCAGCAGTGAACTTCGTCCGCCTCTCGGGAACGAGCAGTACTTC. It yields the protein CASSELRPPLGNEQYF.

The genes are TRBV11-2 and TRBJ2-1, with 7 bases aligning to TRBD2. V shed 5 bases, J shed 7 bases, and the junction held 14 bases outside the gene matches. This CDR3 has 16 residues. Germline V CDR1 and CDR2: SGHAT, FQNNGV. The CDR3 reads CASSPLPGRGPNEQFF. CDR3 DNA: TGTGCCAGCAGCCCACTCCCTGGGAGGGGCCCGAATGAGCAGTTCTTC.